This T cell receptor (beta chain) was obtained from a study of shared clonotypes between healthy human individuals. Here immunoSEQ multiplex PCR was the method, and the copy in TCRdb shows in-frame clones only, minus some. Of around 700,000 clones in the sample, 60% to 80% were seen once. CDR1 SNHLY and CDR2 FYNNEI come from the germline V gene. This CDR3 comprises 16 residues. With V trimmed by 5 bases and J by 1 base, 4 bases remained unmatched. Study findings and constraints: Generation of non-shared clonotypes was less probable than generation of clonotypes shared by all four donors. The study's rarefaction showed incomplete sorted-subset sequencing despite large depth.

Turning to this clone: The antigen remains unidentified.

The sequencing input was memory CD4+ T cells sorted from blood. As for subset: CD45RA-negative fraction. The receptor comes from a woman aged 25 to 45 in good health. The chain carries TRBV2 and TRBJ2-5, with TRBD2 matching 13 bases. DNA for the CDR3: TGTGCCAGCAGTCCCAGGACTAGCGGGGGCCAAGAGACCCAGTACTTC. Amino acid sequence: CASSPRTSGGQETQYF.